This TCR beta chain was identified during a study of blood T cell repertoires in COVID-19. Profiled with immunoSEQ multiplex PCR; TCRdb holds only in-frame clones, not every one. The table records around 78,000 clones, about 89% of them present only once. V shed 0 bases, J shed 1 base, and the junction held 2 bases outside the gene matches. There are 17 residues in the CDR3. Germline V gives CDR1 ENHRY, CDR2 SYGVKD. Assignments of participants to cohorts depended upon their own reported clinical history. This receptor was taken from a woman between 45 and 65 years old with acute COVID-19. Specimen: PBMCs or T cells enriched from blood (not recorded which). J is TRBJ2-3 and V is TRBV10-3, with TRBD2 matching 12 bases. The CDR3 DNA sequence: TGTGCCATCAGTGAGTCTCGGACTAGCGGGGGCACAGATACGCAGTATTTT. Its protein product is CAISESRTSGGTDTQYF.